This T cell receptor beta chain is drawn from a study of radiation and T cells in renal cell carcinoma. Trimming took off 1 base at V and 2 bases at J, with 8 bases between the two ends. This CDR3 has 15 residues. Germline CDR1 is SEHNR and CDR2 is FQNEAQ (reference sequence). This clone was counted a single time. As for time point: blood 4 weeks post-SBRT, at nephrectomy. Treatment of the sample: 15 Gy SBRT to primary tumor, nephrectomy 4 weeks later. Nephrectomy followed 15 Gy stereotactic body radiation by 4 weeks. The assay was immunoSEQ multiplex PCR, and TCRdb's table has in-frame clones only and misses some. The table shows 150,000 to 200,000 clones, with roughly nine tenths occurring only once.

The starting material was blood, obtained from a patient whose treatment included radiotherapy and nephrectomy. This chain links TRBV7-9 with TRBJ1-4; D perhaps matches TRBD1 (6 bases). This clonotype was sampled from a woman between 45 and 60 years old with renal cell carcinoma. In DNA, the CDR3 is TGTGCCAGCAGCTTAGTCCAGGGGACTAATGAAAAACTGTTTTTT. This encodes CASSLVQGTNEKLFF.